These T cell receptor beta chains were read from a single sample in a study of technical replicates of blood from several donors. Data came from immunoSEQ multiplex PCR; TCRdb stores just in-frame clones and leaves some out. The data contain about 68,000 clones, 95% to 97% of them singletons. Source material: T cells isolated from PBMCs. These receptors were obtained from a human donor in good health. The CDR3 runs from the conserved cysteine through the conserved F or W.

TRBJ1-2,TRBV11-1,CASSLERRLNYGYTF
TRBJ2-7,TRBV7-9,CASSLGSGPVDEQYF
TRBJ2-1,TRBV11-2,CASSLMGLAGDEQFF
TRBJ1-2,TRBV19,CASTKDRTNYGYTF
TRBJ2-2,TRBV9,CASRSDAGVGTGELFF
TRBJ1-5,TRBV2,CASGGENYQPQHF
TRBJ1-4,TRBV19,CASSIGDSYNEKLFF
TRBJ2-7,TRBV5-6,CASSPVDRDNEQYF
TRBJ1-2,TRBV10-3,CAILGDYSYGYTF
TRBJ2-7,TRBV5-1,CASSPEGITYEQYF
TRBJ2-1,TRBV6-1,CASSLAGGFYNEQFF
TRBJ1-5,TRBV28,CASAGPNQPQHF
TRBJ2-5,TRBV27,CASSGLAKETQYF
TRBJ1-2,TRBV19,CASSIVGQENYGYTF
TRBJ1-1,TRBV7-2,CASSLMREEAFF
TRBJ2-7,TRBV11-2,CASSLEAGGRYEQYF
TRBJ2-1,TRBV9,CASSLGLAGNNEQFF
TRBJ2-4,TRBV4-3,CASSQEAGELNIQYF
TRBJ1-1,TRBV5-6,CASSQSEEAFF
TRBJ2-7,TRBV5-1,CASSLGAQRYEQYF
TRBJ2-3,TRBV19,CASRQGVVDTQYF
TRBJ2-7,TRBV27,CASMVGQGYEQYF
TRBJ2-3,TRBV6-6,CASSHRLRDTDTQYF
TRBJ2-7,TRBV10-3,CAISESLAGGLSYEQYF
TRBJ2-1,TRBV6-1,CASRDRGSSYNEQFF
TRBJ1-3,TRBV4-2,CASSQPGQGDTIYF
TRBJ1-2,TRBV20-1,CSAWGTFGYTF
TRBJ2-7,TRBV29-1,CSVSGTSGENYEQYF
TRBJ1-5,TRBV7-2,CASSSGTHSNQPQHF
TRBJ2-4,TRBV27,CASSGGLAKNIQYF
TRBJ1-2,TRBV27,CASSERGQSGYTF
TRBJ2-7,TRBV11-2,CASSLEVASGNEQYF
TRBJ2-7,TRBV30,CAGGTGTSYEQYF
TRBJ2-7,TRBV7-2,CASRTRYEQYF
TRBJ2-6,TRBV4-3,CASSQAQEIGANVLTF
TRBJ2-7,TRBV28,CASSLRGYEQYF
TRBJ2-7,TRBV19,CASSRQGSYEQYF
TRBJ2-7,TRBV7-9,CASSLQGENYEQYF
TRBJ2-7,TRBV28,CASSSRYEQYF
TRBJ1-5,TRBV5-1,CASSFWAGSNQPQHF
TRBJ2-7,TRBV21-1,CASSKVSGRTSETYEQYF
TRBJ2-7,TRBV13,CASSPESSYEQYF
TRBJ2-2,TRBV28,CASQLAGGNTGELFF
TRBJ1-2,TRBV7-9,CASSLLKGRDGYTF